This TCR beta chain was sequenced for a study of blood T cell repertoires in COVID-19. Study background: Samples taken during acute and convalescent COVID-19 were collected in the United States, Italy and Spain. T cells, B-cell-depleted T cells, or PBMCs provided the cDNA or gDNA that served as material.

Authors' processing steps: Amplification from reference gene primers served as the basis for estimated nucleated cell counts. This table comes from immunoSEQ multiplex PCR, and its TCRdb copy is limited to in-frame clones, with some not included. The D gene and trimming were derived from the DNA, and the V and J assignments and clone size from that table. The table has 150,000 to 200,000 clones, around three quarters seen once. This CDR3 contains 15 residues. V was clipped by 5 bases and J by 7 bases, with 17 bases between them. The germline gives CDR1 SEHNR, CDR2 FQNEAQ (reference sequence). This receptor was taken from a man between 65 and 85 years old with active or convalescent COVID-19. The specimen was peripheral blood. This chain connects TRBV7-9 to TRBJ1-4; D possibly corresponds to TRBD1 (6 bases). CDR3 in amino acids: CASSTGGGLGEKLFF. Written as DNA, the CDR3 is TGTGCCAGCAGCACCGGCGGGGGCTTGGGTGAAAAACTGTTTTTT. The variable domain in full, with the rest retrieved from reference TRBV7-9 and TRBJ1-4, is DTGVSQNPRHKITKRGQNVTFRCDPISEHNRLYWYRQTLGQGPEFLTYFQNEAQLEKSRLLSDRFSAERPKGSFSTLEIQRTEQGDSAMYLCASSTGGGLGEKLFFGSGTQLSVL.